This T cell receptor (beta chain) was retrieved from a study of blood T cell repertoires in COVID-19. Background on the study: Acute and convalescent COVID-19 samples came from the United States, Italy and Spain.

CDR3 length equals 16 residues. Germline values: CDR1 SGHAT, CDR2 FQDESV (reference sequence). With V trimmed by 4 bases and J by 0 bases, 6 bases remained unmatched. The protocol was immunoSEQ multiplex PCR, while the TCRdb copy is restricted to in-frame clones and leaves out a portion. The data contain some 240,000 clones, around 80% of them seen just once; the ten biggest clones take up under 5%. The sequenced sample consisted of PBMCs or T cells enriched from blood (not recorded which). This TCR was recovered from a man aged 25 to 40 with acute COVID-19. This sequence joins TRBV11-1 and TRBJ2-1; 7 bases agree with TRBD1. Here the CDR3 reads CASSSRTGRSYNEQFF. CDR3 coding DNA: TGTGCCAGCAGCTCTCGGACAGGTCGCTCCTACAATGAGCAGTTCTTC. Together with reference TRBV11-1 and TRBJ2-1, the CDR3 gives the full variable domain: EAEVAQSPRYKITEKSQAVAFWCDPISGHATLYWYRQILGQGPELLVQFQDESVVDDSQLPKDRFSAERLKGVDSTLKIQPAELGDSAMYLCASSSRTGRSYNEQFFGPGTRLTVL.